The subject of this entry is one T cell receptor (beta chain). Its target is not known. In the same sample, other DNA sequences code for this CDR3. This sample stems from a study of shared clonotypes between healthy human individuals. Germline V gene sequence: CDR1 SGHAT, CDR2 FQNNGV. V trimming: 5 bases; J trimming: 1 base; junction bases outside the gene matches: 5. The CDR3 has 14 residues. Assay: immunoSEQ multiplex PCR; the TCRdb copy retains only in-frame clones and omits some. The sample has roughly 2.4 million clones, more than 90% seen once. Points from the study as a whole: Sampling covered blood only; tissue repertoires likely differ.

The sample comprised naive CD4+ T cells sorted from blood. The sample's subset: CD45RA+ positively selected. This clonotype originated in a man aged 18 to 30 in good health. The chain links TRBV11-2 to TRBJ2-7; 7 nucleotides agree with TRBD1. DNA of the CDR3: TGTGCCAGCAGCCTTGACAGGGTTTCCTACGAGCAGTACTTC. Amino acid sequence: CASSLDRVSYEQYF.